This entry lists 7 T cell receptor beta chains sequenced from one sample in a study of blood T cell repertoires in COVID-19. The protocol was immunoSEQ multiplex PCR, while the TCRdb copy is restricted to in-frame clones and leaves out a portion. The sample consists of hundreds of thousands of clones, less than 85% of them appearing once. The sample taken for sequencing was PBMCs or T cells enriched from blood (not recorded which). These receptors all stem from a woman in her twenties or thirties who had been exposed to COVID-19.

The chain uses TRBV5-4 and TRBJ1-2; TRBD1 matches 9 bases. This CDR3 is built from 15 residues. V lost 2 bases to trimming and J lost 4 bases; unmatched junction nucleotides: 6. In germline, CDR1 is SGHNT, CDR2 YYREEE (reference sequence). The CDR3 nucleotides read TGTGCCAGCAGCTTTCCGGGACAGGGTAGCTATGGCTACACCTTC. This gives the protein CASSFPGQGSYGYTF.

This sequence joins TRBV18 and TRBJ2-5, with D possibly TRBD1 on 5 matching bases. Between the trimmed V and J ends, which lost 0 bases and 9 bases, there was a span of 17 bases. The CDR3 contains 15 residues. The V gene's germline CDR1 is KGHSH and CDR2 LQKENI. The CDR3 nucleotides read TGTGCCAGCTCACCACCGGCCAGGGATGGGGCCGCCCAGTACTTC. This codes for CASSPPARDGAAQYF. Full variable domain (outside the CDR3, taken from reference TRBV18 and TRBJ2-5): NAGVMQNPRHLVRRRGQEARLRCSPMKGHSHVYWYRQLPEEGLKFMVYLQKENIIDESGMPKERFSAEFPKEGPSILRIQQVVRGDSAAYFCASSPPARDGAAQYFGPGTRLLVL.

The V call is TRBV5-1, the J call TRBJ1-6; D not resolved. Germline V gene sequence: CDR1 SGHRS, CDR2 YFSETQ. The ends were cut back, 6 bases at V and 9 bases at J, with 19 bases in the middle. The CDR3 is 15 residues long. The CDR3 spells CASTLEGRSSSPLHF. The CDR3 DNA follows: TGCGCCAGCACCCTCGAGGGAAGGAGTAGTTCACCCCTCCACTTT. Drawing the rest from reference TRBV5-1 and TRBJ1-6, the complete variable domain is KAGVTQTPRYLIKTRGQQVTLSCSPISGHRSVSWYQQTPGQGLQFLFEYFSETQRNKGNFPGRFSGRQFSNSRSEMNVSTLELGDSALYLCASTLEGRSSSPLHFGNGTRLTVT.

The table lists this clone with a count of one. The chain recombines TRBV11-3 with TRBJ2-3, with TRBD2 matching over 11 bases. The J segment lost 2 bases and the V segment lost 1 base, leaving 2 bases of the junction unmatched. CDR1 is SGHNT and CDR2 is YENEEA in the germline V gene. CDR3 length: 16 residues. CDR3 residues: CASSLGLAGTTDTQYF. CDR3 nucleotides: TGTGCCAGCAGCTTAGGACTAGCGGGGACCACAGATACGCAGTATTTT.

The CDR3 loop reads CASSLLGGTSGRGYEQYF. CDR3 DNA: TGTGCCAGCAGCCTCCTAGGCGGGACTAGCGGGAGGGGATACGAGCAGTACTTC. The rearrangement links TRBV3-1 (or the pseudogene TRBV3-2) to TRBJ2-7; TRBD2 matches at 16 bases. V gave up 4 bases and J gave up 4 bases; unmatched junction bases: 10. CDR3 length: 18 residues. The germline CDR1 and CDR2 sequences are LGHDT and YNNKEL (reference sequence).

The chain carries TRBV28 and TRBJ1-5; TRBD1 is a possible D gene (6 bases). V dropped 3 bases and J dropped 3 bases, with 15 bases sitting between them. CDR3 size: 16 residues. In germline, CDR1 is MDHEN, CDR2 SYDVKM. The CDR3, as DNA: TGTGCCAGCAGTTTTGCAGGGGTCCAGAACAATCAGCCCCAGCATTTT. Its protein is CASSFAGVQNNQPQHF.

The chain links TRBV19 to TRBJ2-1; TRBD2 aligns across 10 bases. This CDR3 is built from 14 residues. Germline V gene data show CDR1 as LNHDA and CDR2 as SQIVND (reference sequence). V shed 10 bases, J shed 7 bases, and the junction held 10 bases outside the gene matches. DNA for the CDR3: TGTGCCACCCGCGGGACTAGCGCATTGAATGAGCAGTTCTTC. Translating gives CATRGTSALNEQFF.